These T cell receptor beta chains were read from a single sample in a study of molecular identifiers for immune sequencing clone quantification. Via MiXCR, TCRdb re-called the PCR reads, giving one row per CDR3 protein. The sample has approximately 500,000 distinct CDR3 sequences, about 21% seen once. The sample was naive CD8+ T cells from blood, with Jurkat cell RNA spiked in. Receptors were obtained from a human donor in good health. Some libraries in this study had Jurkat cell RNA spiked in. Both conserved end residues are part of each CDR3. A D gene is named only where the DNA matches it firmly. Clone sizes are given selectively: once, few, many, or a class where the clone is expanded.

TRBJ2-2 - TRBV4-3 16 - TGCGCCAGCAGCCAAGGGGTGGGGGCGAACACCGGGGAGCTGTTTTTT CASSQGVGANTGELFF
TRBJ1-5 many TRBV4-3 18 - TGCGCCAGCAGCCCCACCCTGGGAGGACTACTGAGCAATCAGCCCCAGCATTTT CASSPTLGGLLSNQPQHF
TRBJ2-1 few TRBV7-8 14 - TGTGCCAGCAGCTTAGAACAGCTCCACAATGAGCAGTTCTTC CASSLEQLHNEQFF
TRBJ1-5 many TRBV5-6 16 - TGTGCCAGCAGCTTAAGCCTTGGGGGGCGTAATCAGCCCCAGCATTTT CASSLSLGGRNQPQHF
TRBJ2-7 few TRBV4-3 16 TRBD2 TGCGCCAGCAGCCAATCCAGCGGGAGGTTAACCTACGAGCAGTACTTC CASSQSSGRLTYEQYF
TRBJ2-1 many TRBV12-3/TRBV12-4 14 TRBD2 TGTGCCAGCAGCTATAGCGGGAGAAGGGATGAGCAGTTCTTC CASSYSGRRDEQFF
TRBJ2-3 many TRBV24-1 17 - TGTGCCACCAGTGCCTCAGCGGCCAAACCAAAAGCAGATACGCAGTATTTT CATSASAAKPKADTQYF
TRBJ2-5 few TRBV9 15 TRBD1 TGTGCCAGCAGCGGGGGAACAGGGGTGAGGGAGACCCAGTACTTC CASSGGTGVRETQYF
TRBJ2-2 - TRBV6-2/TRBV6-3 17 TRBD1 TGTGCCAGCAGTTACTCGCTGGACAGGGGCAACACCGGGGAGCTGTTTTTT CASSYSLDRGNTGELFF
TRBJ1-1 few TRBV7-6 15 TRBD1 TGTGCCAGCAGCTTAAGACAGGGGGAGGTTACTGAAGCTTTCTTT CASSLRQGEVTEAFF
TRBJ2-7 - TRBV28 17 - TGTGCCAGCAGTTTAGTAGGACACAACCCCCACTCCTACGAGCAGTACTTC CASSLVGHNPHSYEQYF
TRBJ1-2 few TRBV7-6 15 TRBD1 TGTGCCAGCAGCCCACTTGGACAGGCTAACTATGGCTACACCTTC CASSPLGQANYGYTF
TRBJ2-7 many TRBV5-1 14 TRBD1 TGCGCCAGTACTTCAGGGGGCGGAGAGACCGAGCAGTACTTC CASTSGGGETEQYF
TRBJ1-5 few TRBV7-9 14 - TGTGCCAGCAGCCATCCGGGTCGCAATCAGCCCCAGCATTTT CASSHPGRNQPQHF
TRBJ1-1 - TRBV5-3 14 - TGTGCCAGCAGCTCGGAATGGGGGCACACTGAAGCTTTCTTT CASSSEWGHTEAFF
TRBJ2-5 few TRBV9 15 - TGTGCCAGCAATCAGGGTCGGGGGGCCTCAGAGACCCAGTACTTC CASNQGRGASETQYF
TRBJ2-7 many TRBV28 13 - TGTGCCAGCAGGCCCGTGGGATTCTACGAGCAGTACTTC CASRPVGFYEQYF
TRBJ2-1 many TRBV2 14 - TGTGCCAGCAGTAACTCCGGGGGCGGCAATGAGCAGTTCTTC CASSNSGGGNEQFF
TRBJ1-2 - TRBV28 17 - TGTGCCAGCAGTCCCATCGGGGGCAGCAAATCTAACTATGGCTACACCTTC CASSPIGGSKSNYGYTF
TRBJ2-3 few TRBV12-5 15 - TGTGCTAGTGGTTTGGGCCCTGACGGGGGTGATACGCAGTATTTT CASGLGPDGGDTQYF
TRBJ2-2 many TRBV28 15 TRBD2 TGTGCCAGCAGTCCTCGGACTAGCGGTACCGGGGAGCTGTTTTTT CASSPRTSGTGELFF
TRBJ2-7 many TRBV6-1 14 TRBD1 TGTGCCAGCAGTGACGTGGGACAGGGATACGAGCAGTACTTC CASSDVGQGYEQYF
TRBJ2-7 - TRBV28 14 - TGTGCCAGCAGTTTATTGGACGAGGGGAACGAGCAGTACTTC CASSLLDEGNEQYF
TRBJ1-3 few TRBV6-5 18 TRBD1 TGTGCCAGCAGTTACACCGGGACAGGGGCCACCCCGGGAAACACCATATATTTT CASSYTGTGATPGNTIYF